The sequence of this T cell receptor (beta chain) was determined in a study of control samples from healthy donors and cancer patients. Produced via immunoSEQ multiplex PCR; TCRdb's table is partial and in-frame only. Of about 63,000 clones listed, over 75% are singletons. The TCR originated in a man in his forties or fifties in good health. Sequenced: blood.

The CDR3 region has the DNA TGTGCCAGCAGCTTAATTCCGGGACAGGGGTACAATGAGCAGTTCTTC. Its protein is CASSLIPGQGYNEQFF. This chain connects TRBV11-2 to TRBJ2-1; 10 nucleotides line up with TRBD1. Trimming cost V 2 bases and J 4 bases; bases outside gene matches: 5. CDR3 length: 16 amino acids. Germline lookup yields CDR1 SGHAT and CDR2 FQNNGV.